A single sample gave rise to the 18 T cell receptor beta chains below, sequenced in a study of blood T cell repertoires in COVID-19. Libraries were prepared by immunoSEQ multiplex PCR; TCRdb keeps only in-frame clonotypes and omits some of them. Of 200,000 to 250,000 clones listed, roughly four fifths are singletons. Material: peripheral blood. Receptors originate from a woman older than 75 with COVID-19, enrolled during active disease.

The genes are TRBV5-1 and TRBJ1-1, with D possibly TRBD1 on 5 matching bases. This CDR3 has 14 residues. V lost 0 bases to trimming and J lost 7 bases, with 13 bases between them. Germline assignment: CDR1 SGHRS and CDR2 YFSETQ. Here the CDR3 reads CASSLEVAGNEAFF. The CDR3 DNA reads as TGCGCCAGCAGCTTGGAAGTAGCAGGGAATGAAGCTTTCTTT.

This clone was counted once. The chain combines TRBV5-6 with TRBJ1-2; D gene unclear. Germline V gene sequence: CDR1 SGHDT, CDR2 YYEEEE. Between the trimmed V and J ends, which lost 2 bases and 8 bases, there was a span of 13 bases. The CDR3 sequence is 13 residues long. CDR3 sequence reads: CASSFRPSGGYTF. The DNA of the CDR3 is TGTGCCAGCAGCTTCCGGCCGTCGGGAGGCTACACCTTC.

This clone appeared once. The junction departs from the called germline gene at one end, perhaps through a read error. The J gene is TRBJ1-6, the V gene TRBV7-7, with D uncertain. Germline V gene data show CDR1 as SSHAT and CDR2 as FNYEAQ (reference sequence). The CDR3 runs 14 residues. The CDR3 loop reads CASSLAGSDSPLHF. CDR3 nucleotides: TGTGCTAGCAGCTTGGCGGGAAGTGATTCACCCCTCCACTTT.

V gene TRBV5-1 combines with J gene TRBJ2-5, with 8 bases identical to TRBD2. The CDR3 sequence is 16 residues long. From germline, CDR1 is SGHRS and CDR2 YFSETQ. V was pared by 4 bases and J by 1 base, with 9 bases of the junction left unmatched. The CDR3 nucleotides are TGCGCCAGCAGCCATCGGGGGGGCACATTCCAAGAGACCCAGTACTTC. Amino acids: CASSHRGGTFQETQYF.

This clone was observed a handful of times. This chain connects TRBV28 to TRBJ2-7; no reliable D call. V was clipped by 4 bases and J by 0 bases, with 13 bases between them. The CDR3 is 15 residues long. Germline V gives CDR1 MDHEN, CDR2 SYDVKM. Here the CDR3 DNA reads TGTGCCAGCAGTTCTTACGTCGGTCGCTCCTACGAGCAGTACTTC. Its protein product is CASSSYVGRSYEQYF.

The chain is built from TRBV5-1 and TRBJ2-7, with 12 nucleotides matching TRBD2. CDR1 and CDR2 (germline): SGHRS, YFSETQ. This CDR3 has 18 amino acids. Trimming removed 0 bases from V and 5 bases from J; junction bases left unmatched: 12. The CDR3 reads CASSLGGLAGGGSDEQYF. CDR3 bases: TGCGCCAGCAGCTTGGGGGGACTAGCGGGCGGCGGGTCCGACGAGCAGTACTTC.

The chain has TRBV5-4 and TRBJ1-1, with D unclear. V was pared by 4 bases and J by 8 bases, with 12 bases between. Germline V gene lookup returns CDR1 SGHNT and CDR2 YYREEE (reference sequence). CDR3 length: 12 residues. CDR3 coding DNA: TGTGCCAGCAGCCCCCCGGGAGGGGAAGCTTTCTTT. It is translated as CASSPPGGEAFF.

The J gene is TRBJ2-1, the V gene TRBV6-5; 11 bases agree with TRBD2. V shed 4 bases, J shed 7 bases, and the junction held 9 bases outside the gene matches. This CDR3 is built from 16 residues. CDR1 and CDR2 from the germline V gene are MNHEY and SVGAGI. DNA for the CDR3: TGTGCCAGCAGTTCCACACTAGCGGGAGTCGGTAATGAGCAGTTCTTC. This translates into CASSSTLAGVGNEQFF.

The chain links TRBV5-1 to TRBJ1-5; D ambiguous. CDR1 is SGHRS and CDR2 is YFSETQ in the germline V gene. V lost 2 bases to trimming and J lost 5 bases, with 11 bases between them. The CDR3 contains 14 residues. CDR3 loop: CASSLTPTDQPQHF. CDR3 bases: TGCGCCAGCAGCTTAACCCCCACGGATCAGCCCCAGCATTTT.

The chain carries TRBV7-2 and TRBJ2-7; 8 bases match TRBD1. The CDR3 spans 14 residues. The junction had 7 bases not matched to a gene; V was cut back by 7 bases and J by 2 bases. CDR1 and CDR2 (germline): SGHTA, FQGNSA. The CDR3 region has the DNA TGTGCCAGCAACAGAGACAGGGGCACCTACGAGCAGTACTTC. Translation gives CASNRDRGTYEQYF. Drawing the rest from reference TRBV7-2 and TRBJ2-7, the complete variable domain is GAGVSQSPSNKVTEKGKDVELRCDPISGHTALYWYRQSLGQGLEFLIYFQGNSAPDKSGLPSDRFSAERTGGSVSTLTIQRTQQEDSAVYLCASNRDRGTYEQYFGPGTRLTVT.

This clone appeared a few times. V gene TRBV19 combines with J gene TRBJ1-1; D is perhaps TRBD1 (5 bases). Germline V gives CDR1 LNHDA, CDR2 SQIVND (reference sequence). Trimming shortened V by 4 bases and J by 3 bases, and 12 bases separated the two germline ends. The CDR3 is made up of 14 amino acids. The CDR3: CASSKRGGDTEAFF. CDR3 in DNA: TGTGCCAGTAGTAAAAGGGGAGGGGACACTGAAGCTTTCTTT.

Written as DNA, the CDR3 is TGTGCCAGCAGTGCCTCCCCGGGCACTGAAGCTTTCTTT. Amino acids: CASSASPGTEAFF. V and J are TRBV25-1 and TRBJ1-1; D unclear. The CDR3 runs 13 residues. Germline values: CDR1 MGHDK, CDR2 SYGVNS. V was cut by 4 bases and J by 4 bases, with 10 bases left in between. The full variable domain, rest sourced from reference TRBV25-1 and TRBJ1-1, is EADIYQTPRYLVIGTGKKITLECSQTMGHDKMYWYQQDPGMELHLIHYSYGVNSTEKGDLSSESTVSRIRTEHFPLTLESARPSHTSQYLCASSASPGTEAFFGQGTRLTVV.

The J gene is TRBJ1-2, the V gene TRBV7-9; D possibly corresponds to TRBD1 (5 bases). The CDR3 covers 14 residues. Trimming left V 6 bases short and J 6 bases short, with 17 bases between. Germline-derived CDR1 and CDR2 are SEHNR and FQNEAQ (reference sequence). CDR3 amino acids: CASRGPGGSNGYTF. The CDR3 region has the DNA TGTGCCAGCAGAGGACCCGGGGGGAGTAATGGCTACACCTTC.

The chain combines TRBV2 with TRBJ2-3, with a possible D match to TRBD1 (5 bases). V was cut by 6 bases and J by 1 base, with 14 bases left in between. The CDR3 is 15 amino acids. Per the germline V gene, CDR1 is SNHLY and CDR2 is FYNNEI. CDR3 nucleotides: TGTGCCAGCAGCATTCTGGACACCGGCACAGATACGCAGTATTTT. It codes for CASSILDTGTDTQYF.

Only one count was recorded for this clone. The V and J genes are TRBV5-1 and TRBJ1-5; tentative D call: TRBD1 (6 bases). The germline CDR1 and CDR2 sequences are SGHRS and YFSETQ. V was cut by 4 bases and J by 4 bases, with 15 bases left in between. This CDR3 has 15 residues. This CDR3 reads CASSVTGSPNQPQHF. The CDR3 nucleotides read TGCGCCAGCAGCGTGACAGGCAGCCCTAATCAGCCCCAGCATTTT. Together with reference TRBV5-1 and TRBJ1-5, the CDR3 gives the full variable domain: KAGVTQTPRYLIKTRGQQVTLSCSPISGHRSVSWYQQTPGQGLQFLFEYFSETQRNKGNFPGRFSGRQFSNSRSEMNVSTLELGDSALYLCASSVTGSPNQPQHFGDGTRLSIL.

The rearrangement links TRBV20-1 to TRBJ2-1; unclear D gene. CDR3 length: 14 residues. Germline CDR1 is DFQATT and CDR2 is SNEGSKA (reference sequence). Trimming stripped 4 bases from V and 0 bases from J, with 10 bases between. Here the CDR3 DNA reads TGCAGTGCTACTGACACGAGCTCCTACAATGAGCAGTTCTTC. Amino acids: CSATDTSSYNEQFF.

V is TRBV10-2 and J is TRBJ2-5; weak D call: TRBD2 (5 bases). The CDR3 is 13 amino acids. Trimming removed 8 bases at V and 5 bases at J, with 15 bases between. The germline V gene has CDR1 WSHSY and CDR2 SAAADI. The CDR3 DNA reads TGCGCCAGCCGCTCCGGGCCGGGGGAGACCCAGTACTTC. Encoded protein: CASRSGPGETQYF.

The V call is TRBV5-4, the J call TRBJ1-2, with D possibly being TRBD1 (6 bases). CDR3 length equals 15 residues. Germline V gives CDR1 SGHNT, CDR2 YYREEE (reference sequence). The germline V and J ends were trimmed by 0 bases and 4 bases, with 13 bases remaining between them. CDR3 amino acids: CASSLVAGTPYGYTF. The CDR3 coding sequence is TGTGCCAGCAGCTTGGTCGCCGGGACACCCTATGGCTACACCTTC.